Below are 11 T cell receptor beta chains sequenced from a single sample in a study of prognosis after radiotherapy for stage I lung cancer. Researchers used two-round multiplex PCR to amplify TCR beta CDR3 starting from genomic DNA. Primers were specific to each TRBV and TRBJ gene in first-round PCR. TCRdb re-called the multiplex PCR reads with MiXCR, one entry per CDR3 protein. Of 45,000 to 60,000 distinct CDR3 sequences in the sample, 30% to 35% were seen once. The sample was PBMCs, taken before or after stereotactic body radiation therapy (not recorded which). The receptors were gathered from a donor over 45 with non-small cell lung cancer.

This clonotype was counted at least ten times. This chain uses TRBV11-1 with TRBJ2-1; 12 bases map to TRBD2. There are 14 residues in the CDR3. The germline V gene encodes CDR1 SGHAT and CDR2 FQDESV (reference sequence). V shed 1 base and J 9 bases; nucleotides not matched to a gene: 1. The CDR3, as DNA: TGTGCCAGCAGCTTAGTACTAGCGGGAGGTGAGCAGTTCTTC. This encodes CASSLVLAGGEQFF.

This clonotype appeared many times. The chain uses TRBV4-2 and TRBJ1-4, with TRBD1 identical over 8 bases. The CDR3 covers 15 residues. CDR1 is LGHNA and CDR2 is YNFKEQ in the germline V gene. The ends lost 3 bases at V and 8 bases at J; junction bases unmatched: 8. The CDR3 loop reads CASSHLDRVGEKLFF. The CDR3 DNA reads TGTGCCAGCAGCCACCTGGACAGGGTGGGGGAAAAACTGTTTTTT.

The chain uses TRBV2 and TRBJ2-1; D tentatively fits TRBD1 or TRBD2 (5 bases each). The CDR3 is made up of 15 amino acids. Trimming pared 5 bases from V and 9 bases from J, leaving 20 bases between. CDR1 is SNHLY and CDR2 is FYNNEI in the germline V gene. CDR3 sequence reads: CASSRSSGGAIEQFF. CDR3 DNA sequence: TGTGCCAGCAGTCGGTCAAGCGGTGGGGCAATTGAGCAGTTCTTC.

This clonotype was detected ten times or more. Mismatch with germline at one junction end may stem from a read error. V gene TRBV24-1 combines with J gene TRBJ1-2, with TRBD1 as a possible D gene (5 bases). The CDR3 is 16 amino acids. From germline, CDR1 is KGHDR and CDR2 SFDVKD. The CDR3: CATSDPRDGINYGHTF. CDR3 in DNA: TGTGCCACCAGTGATCCCCGGGACGGAATTAACTATGGCCACACCTTC.

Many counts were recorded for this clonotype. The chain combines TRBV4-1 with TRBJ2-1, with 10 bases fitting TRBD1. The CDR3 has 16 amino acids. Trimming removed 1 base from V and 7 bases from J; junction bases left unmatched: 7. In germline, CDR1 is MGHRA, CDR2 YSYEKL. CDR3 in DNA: TGCGCCAGCAGCCAAGGGGGACAGGGGTCCCTTAATGAGCAGTTCTTC. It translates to CASSQGGQGSLNEQFF.

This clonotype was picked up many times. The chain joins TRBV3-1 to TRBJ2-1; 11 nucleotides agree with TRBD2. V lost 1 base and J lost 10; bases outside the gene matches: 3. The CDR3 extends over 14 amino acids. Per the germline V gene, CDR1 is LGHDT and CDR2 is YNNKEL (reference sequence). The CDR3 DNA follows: TGTGCCAGCAGCCAAGGACTAGCGGGGATAGAGCAGTTCTTC. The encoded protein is CASSQGLAGIEQFF.

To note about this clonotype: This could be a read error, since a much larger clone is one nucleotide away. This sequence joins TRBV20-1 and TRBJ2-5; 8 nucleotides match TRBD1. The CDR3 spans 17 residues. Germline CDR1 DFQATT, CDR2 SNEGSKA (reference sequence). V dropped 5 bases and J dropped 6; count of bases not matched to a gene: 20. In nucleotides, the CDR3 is TGCAGTGCTTTTGGGAGCCACTCCGGACAGGGCCCCCAGACCCAGTACTTC. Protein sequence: CSAFGSHSGQGPQTQYF.

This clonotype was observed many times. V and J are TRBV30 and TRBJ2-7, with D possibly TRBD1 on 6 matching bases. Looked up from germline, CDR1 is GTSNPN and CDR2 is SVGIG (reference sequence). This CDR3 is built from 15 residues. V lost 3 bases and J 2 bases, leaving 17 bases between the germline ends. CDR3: CAWRPNREWTYEQYF. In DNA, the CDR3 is TGTGCCTGGAGACCTAACAGGGAGTGGACCTACGAGCAGTACTTC.

The CDR3: CASIPGQSPNQPQHF. The CDR3 region has the DNA TGTGCCAGCATTCCGGGACAATCCCCCAATCAGCCCCAGCATTTT. The V and J genes are TRBV11-2 and TRBJ1-5, with a possible D match to TRBD1 (6 bases). V lost 7 bases, J lost 3 bases, and 16 bases lay in between. The CDR3 spans 15 residues. Looked up from germline, CDR1 is SGHAT and CDR2 is FQNNGV.

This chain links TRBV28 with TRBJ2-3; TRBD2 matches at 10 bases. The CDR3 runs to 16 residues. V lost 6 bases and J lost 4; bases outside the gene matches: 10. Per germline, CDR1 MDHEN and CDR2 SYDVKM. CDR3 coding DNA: TGTGCCAGCAGACCTATTAGCGGGAGGTACGCAGATACGCAGTATTTT. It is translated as CASRPISGRYADTQYF.

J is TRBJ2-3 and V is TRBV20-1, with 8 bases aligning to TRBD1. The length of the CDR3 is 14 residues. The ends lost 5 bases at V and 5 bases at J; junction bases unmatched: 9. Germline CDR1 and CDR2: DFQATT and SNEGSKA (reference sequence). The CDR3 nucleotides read TGCAGTGCTCCCCAAGACAGGGGAATAGATACGCAGTATTTT. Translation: CSAPQDRGIDTQYF.